The sequence of this T cell receptor (beta chain) was determined in a study of cytomegalovirus exposure and HLA in healthy donors. The junction had 8 bases not matched to a gene; V was cut back by 1 base and J by 8 bases. CDR3 length equals 16 residues. The germline V gene has CDR1 LGHNA and CDR2 YNFKEQ. TCRdb's copy holds only in-frame clones and misses some; the assay was immunoSEQ multiplex PCR. The sample lists hundreds of thousands of clones, over 80% occurring once. The study, taken as a whole, reports: High sensitivity and specificity were reportedly achieved when the classifier diagnosed cytomegalovirus status. The tendency of first-cohort TCR clusters to co-occur in the approximately 120 validation repertoires was identified by a subsequent analysis. In vitro data verified a few CMV-associated chains as specific for CMV antigens. Most TCR sequences were seen very rarely across donors, but some public TCRs occurred in many.

With respect to this clone: The antigen is undetermined.

This receptor was taken from a woman aged 25-40 years in good health and CMV-seropositive. Sequences were obtained from PBMCs. V is TRBV4-2 and J is TRBJ2-1, with TRBD2 matching over 10 bases. The CDR3 coding sequence is TGTGCCAGCAGCCAAGTTTCTAGCGGGAGATTCCATGAGCAGTTCTTC. It codes for CASSQVSSGRFHEQFF.